These 31 T cell receptor beta chains were all obtained from the same sample, sequenced in a study of T-cell memory formation after mild COVID-19. TCRdb re-derived calls from the 5' RACE reads in MiXCR, one entry per CDR3 protein. The data contain approximately 250,000 distinct CDR3 sequences, around 17% of them seen just once; the ten biggest clones take up roughly a fifth. Material for sequencing was PBMCs or a T cell subset sorted from them (not recorded which). The receptors stem from a man younger than 30 who had mild COVID-19 (a few samples of this study predate the infection). Cell type and time point are not known.

In its sample, this clonotype was seen a few times. The V call is TRBV20-1, the J call TRBJ2-3, with no clear D. In germline, CDR1 is DFQATT, CDR2 SNEGSKA (reference sequence). V was pared by 1 base and J by 1 base, with 9 bases between. This CDR3 is 14 amino acids long. The CDR3, as DNA: TGCAGTGCTAGAGTACGGACCGGCACAGATACGCAGTATTTT. This codes for CSARVRTGTDTQYF.

The chain links TRBV6-2 or TRBV6-3 to TRBJ2-7, with 8 bases identical to TRBD1. Germline CDR1 is MNHEY and CDR2 is SVGEGT. The CDR3 is 12 amino acids. With V trimmed by 11 bases and J by 6 bases, 9 bases remained unmatched. This CDR3 is CAAGQEGREQYV. The CDR3 DNA reads TGTGCCGCGGGACAGGAGGGGCGCGAGCAGTACGTC.

The V call is TRBV19, the J call TRBJ2-2, with 8 nucleotides matching TRBD2. CDR1 LNHDA and CDR2 SQIVND come from the germline V gene (reference sequence). The CDR3 spans 14 residues. With V trimmed by 10 bases and J by 4 bases, 8 bases remained unmatched. The CDR3 nucleotides read TGTGCCACCGGGGGGGGCAGGGGCACCGGGGAGCTGTTTTTT. Amino acid sequence: CATGGGRGTGELFF.

This clonotype was detected only a few times. V usage is TRBV5-1 and J usage is TRBJ2-3; D gene uncertain. Between the trimmed V and J ends, which lost 0 bases and 4 bases, there was a span of 6 bases. The CDR3 length is 13 residues. Germline-derived CDR1 and CDR2 are SGHRS and YFSETQ. The CDR3 coding sequence is TGCGCCAGCAGCTTGGTGTCGCCAGATACGCAGTATTTT. Residues: CASSLVSPDTQYF. The whole variable domain, filled in from reference TRBV5-1 and TRBJ2-3, reads KAGVTQTPRYLIKTRGQQVTLSCSPISGHRSVSWYQQTPGQGLQFLFEYFSETQRNKGNFPGRFSGRQFSNSRSEMNVSTLELGDSALYLCASSLVSPDTQYFGPGTRLTVL.

This clonotype was counted only a few times. This chain connects TRBV2 to TRBJ2-7; TRBD2 is a possible D gene (6 bases). Per the germline V gene, CDR1 is SNHLY and CDR2 is FYNNEI. V was pared by 10 bases and J by 1 base, with 20 bases between. The CDR3 has 15 amino acids. The CDR3 DNA reads TGTGCCACCAGCGCGGGACCGTGGGGTTCCTACGAGCAGTACTTC. Protein product: CATSAGPWGSYEQYF.

This clonotype was seen a handful of times. V is TRBV20-1 and J is TRBJ2-7, with a weak D call TRBD1 (6 bases). From germline, CDR1 is DFQATT and CDR2 SNEGSKA (reference sequence). CDR3 length: 13 residues. Trimming shortened V by 2 bases and J by 1 base, and 9 bases separated the two germline ends. The CDR3 DNA reads TGCAGTGCTAGAATTAGGGGGTCCTACGAGCAGTACTTC. This translates into CSARIRGSYEQYF.

This clonotype was seen more than once but under ten times. The chain is built from TRBV7-2 and TRBJ2-5; D may correspond to TRBD1 or TRBD2 (5 bases each). The germline V gene encodes CDR1 SGHTA and CDR2 FQGNSA. V shed 9 bases and J shed 4 bases, with 15 bases lying between them. CDR3 length: 13 residues. The CDR3 DNA is TGTGCCAGTTCACCCCTCGGGACAGAGACCCAGTACTTC. It is translated as CASSPLGTETQYF. Together with reference TRBV7-2 and TRBJ2-5, the CDR3 gives the full variable domain: GAGVSQSPSNKVTEKGKDVELRCDPISGHTALYWYRQSLGQGLEFLIYFQGNSAPDKSGLPSDRFSAERTGGSVSTLTIQRTQQEDSAVYLCASSPLGTETQYFGPGTRLLVL.

This clonotype has a handful of counts. This chain uses TRBV6-2 or TRBV6-3 with TRBJ2-1; 7 bases map to TRBD1. The V gene end was trimmed by 5 bases and the J gene end by 9 bases; junction bases not matched to a gene: 13. The germline gives CDR1 MNHEY, CDR2 SVGEGT. The CDR3 length is 15 residues. For the CDR3, the DNA is TGTGCCAGCAGTGCCCGATTCGACAGGGTTAGTGAGCAGTTCTTC. Its translation: CASSARFDRVSEQFF.

This chain connects TRBV3-1 to TRBJ1-6, with unresolved D. V was clipped by 5 bases and J by 9 bases, with 17 bases between them. This CDR3 is 15 amino acids long. Germline CDR1 and CDR2: LGHDT and YNNKEL (reference sequence). CDR3 residues: CASSSHTDFSSPLHF. The CDR3 region has the DNA TGTGCCAGCAGCTCCCATACGGACTTCTCTTCACCCCTCCACTTT.

The table lists this clonotype with a few counts. This rearrangement joins TRBV5-1 to TRBJ1-2; D is unresolved. This CDR3 has 14 amino acids. V gave up 1 base and J gave up 8 bases, with 15 bases separating them. Germline assignment: CDR1 SGHRS and CDR2 YFSETQ. The CDR3 loop reads CASSLSGVGDGYTF. CDR3 nucleotides: TGCGCCAGCAGCTTGTCGGGTGTAGGAGACGGCTACACCTTC.

The chain carries TRBV7-2 and TRBJ2-5; D is undetermined. The CDR3 is 16 amino acids. V lost 3 bases to trimming and J lost 4 bases, with 18 bases between them. The germline gives CDR1 SGHTA, CDR2 FQGNSA. CDR3 sequence: CASSLRHSPDRETQYF. The CDR3 DNA reads as TGTGCCAGCAGCTTGAGGCACAGCCCGGACCGAGAGACCCAGTACTTC.

This clonotype appeared a few times. The genes are TRBV4-1 and TRBJ1-3; maybe TRBD1 (5 bases). The length of the CDR3 is 16 residues. The germline V gene has CDR1 MGHRA and CDR2 YSYEKL. V lost 2 bases and J lost 4, with 15 bases in between. The DNA of the CDR3 is TGCGCCAGCAGCCAAACCCTGGGGACGGGAGGAAACACCATATATTTT. Its protein product is CASSQTLGTGGNTIYF.

The CDR3 region has the DNA TGCGCCAGCAGCAACTCCTTCCCAGGGTCCGGCTACACCTTC. It yields the protein CASSNSFPGSGYTF. V is TRBV5-1 and J is TRBJ1-2, with D perhaps TRBD1 (5 bases). Germline lookup yields CDR1 SGHRS and CDR2 YFSETQ. V lost 4 bases, J lost 8 bases, and 18 bases lay in between. The CDR3 length is 14 residues.

The V gene is TRBV4-1, the J gene TRBJ2-3; TRBD2 is a possible D gene (7 bases). There are 19 residues in the CDR3. Germline V lookup: CDR1 MGHRA, CDR2 YSYEKL. With 2 bases removed from V and 0 bases from J, the gap between germline ends came to 21 bases. This CDR3 is CASSQIGGPGGVSTDTQYF. CDR3 DNA sequence: TGCGCCAGCAGCCAAATCGGGGGGCCGGGGGGAGTTAGCACAGATACGCAGTATTTT.

This clonotype appeared a few times. The chain joins TRBV12-3 or TRBV12-4 to TRBJ1-5, with no clear D. Deletions cut 3 bases from V and 7 bases from J, with 10 bases between. The CDR3 loop spans 13 amino acids. In DNA form, the CDR3 reads TGTGCCAGCAGTTTGGCGGCGGACCAGCCCCAGCATTTT. It codes for CASSLAADQPQHF.

This clonotype was counted only a few times. This chain joins TRBV28 and TRBJ2-2; 7 nucleotides agree with TRBD2. Germline trimming cut 6 bases from V and 5 bases from J; bases unmatched to any gene: 6. The CDR3 extends over 14 amino acids. The germline CDR1 and CDR2 sequences are MDHEN and SYDVKM. The CDR3 DNA follows: TGTGCCAGCAGGGAATTGGGGGGGACCGGGGAGCTGTTTTTT. Protein: CASRELGGTGELFF.

The table lists this clonotype with a few counts. The V gene is TRBV7-9, the J gene TRBJ2-7; 7 bases agree with TRBD1. Looked up from germline, CDR1 is SEHNR and CDR2 is FQNEAQ (reference sequence). With V trimmed by 6 bases and J by 2 bases, 13 bases remained unmatched. CDR3 length: 16 residues. Here the CDR3 reads CASSTTPGQWTYEQYF. The CDR3 DNA reads as TGTGCCAGCAGTACTACGCCGGGACAGTGGACCTACGAGCAGTACTTC.

CDR3 coding DNA: TGTGCCAGCAGCCTCGCCCTTAAAGAGACCCAGTACTTC. The encoded protein is CASSLALKETQYF. The V and J genes are TRBV7-2 and TRBJ2-5; no clear D. This CDR3 region has 13 residues. V lost 5 bases and J 3 bases, leaving 10 bases between the germline ends. CDR1 SGHTA and CDR2 FQGNSA come from the germline V gene.

This chain uses TRBV9 with TRBJ2-3, with unresolved D. The germline CDR1 and CDR2 sequences are SGDLS and YYNGEE. The CDR3 is 13 amino acids. The V gene lost 3 bases and the J gene lost 1 base, with 6 bases spanning the gap. CDR3 residues: CASSGVGTDTQYF. CDR3 coding DNA: TGTGCCAGCAGCGGGGTCGGCACAGATACGCAGTATTTT.

This clonotype was counted at least ten times. The rearrangement joins TRBV9 to TRBJ1-6; D not certain. Trimming removed 3 bases from V and 0 bases from J, with 4 bases in between. The germline V gene has CDR1 SGDLS and CDR2 YYNGEE. The CDR3 consists of 14 residues. The CDR3 is CASSESSYNSPLHF. The DNA of the CDR3 is TGTGCCAGCAGCGAAAGCTCCTATAATTCACCCCTCCACTTT.

This clonotype occurred a few times. The rearrangement uses TRBV6-2 or TRBV6-3 and TRBJ2-3, with D possibly called TRBD1 or TRBD2 (5 bases each). Trimming pared 6 bases from V and 0 bases from J, leaving 7 bases between. Germline loops: CDR1 MNHEY, CDR2 SVGEGT. This CDR3 has 13 amino acids. CDR3 sequence: CASRRDSTDTQYF. Here the CDR3 DNA reads TGTGCCAGCAGACGGGACAGCACAGATACGCAGTATTTT.

This clonotype was recorded many times. The V call is TRBV12-3 or TRBV12-4, the J call TRBJ1-1, with 8 bases aligning to TRBD1. The CDR3 contains 14 residues. V lost 5 bases to trimming and J lost 5 bases; unmatched junction nucleotides: 7. DNA for the CDR3: TGTGCCAGCAGTCCCGGACAGGGTAGGACTGAAGCTTTCTTT. Its protein product is CASSPGQGRTEAFF.

The chain couples TRBV6-5 to TRBJ1-1; a weak D match, TRBD1 (5 bases). In germline, CDR1 is MNHEY, CDR2 SVGAGI. V dropped 6 bases and J dropped 1 base, with 15 bases sitting between them. CDR3 size: 15 residues. CDR3 DNA: TGTGCCAGCAGCCAACGGGGCGGATCGAACACTGAAGCTTTCTTT. Its protein is CASSQRGGSNTEAFF.

This clonotype turned up a few times. V and J are TRBV5-1 and TRBJ2-1, with TRBD1 matching 12 bases. The germline CDR1 and CDR2 sequences are SGHRS and YFSETQ. V lost 4 bases and J lost 8; bases outside the gene matches: 7. This CDR3 has 15 amino acids. The CDR3, as DNA: TGCGCCAGCAGCCTCCGGGACAGGGGGCGGCATGAGCAGTTCTTC. It specifies CASSLRDRGRHEQFF.

This clonotype has just a few counts. The V call is TRBV10-3, the J call TRBJ2-7, with a tentative D call TRBD2 (5 bases). Germline V gives CDR1 ENHRY, CDR2 SYGVKD. The CDR3 sequence is 13 residues long. The germline V and J ends were trimmed by 0 bases and 3 bases, with 6 bases remaining between them. The CDR3 is CAISESGVYEQYV. The CDR3, as DNA: TGTGCCATCAGTGAGTCGGGAGTCTACGAGCAGTACGTC.

In this sample, this clonotype turned up once. The chain is built from TRBV18 and TRBJ1-6; D is perhaps TRBD1 (5 bases). The CDR3 is 17 residues long. Germline loops: CDR1 KGHSH, CDR2 LQKENI. V lost 6 bases and J lost 0, with 15 bases in between. Here the CDR3 DNA reads TGTGCCAGCTCCCGCGTAGGGGCGAGCTCCTATAATTCACCCCTCCACTTT. The encoded protein is CASSRVGASSYNSPLHF.

This clonotype was seen a handful of times. This chain connects TRBV7-8 to TRBJ2-1; either TRBD1 or TRBD2 may supply D (5 bases each). The CDR3 has 17 residues. Germline V gives CDR1 SGHVS, CDR2 FQNEAQ. Trimming removed 1 base at V and 8 bases at J, with 21 bases between. CDR3 coding DNA: TGTGCCAGCAGCTTAGGGGGGACGGTTCGAGGACAAGATGAGCAGTTCTTC. It translates to CASSLGGTVRGQDEQFF.

The chain combines TRBV3-1 with TRBJ2-3; D is possibly TRBD2 (6 bases). Germline loops: CDR1 LGHDT, CDR2 YNNKEL (reference sequence). Trimming left V 1 base short and J 4 bases short, with 15 bases between. This CDR3 comprises 16 residues. The CDR3 region has the DNA TGTGCCAGCAGCCAAGGGGGCGGGGTGAAGGCAGATACGCAGTATTTT. It encodes CASSQGGGVKADTQYF.

This clonotype has a count of ten or more. This rearrangement joins TRBV4-1 to TRBJ2-3, with a weak D call TRBD2 (6 bases). This CDR3 contains 18 residues. V lost 0 bases, J lost 1 base, and 17 bases lay in between. Germline lookup yields CDR1 MGHRA and CDR2 YSYEKL. The CDR3 reads CASSQDFTGGFGTDTQYF. Here the CDR3 DNA reads TGCGCCAGCAGCCAAGACTTTACCGGGGGTTTTGGCACAGATACGCAGTATTTT.

The chain employs TRBV5-4 and TRBJ2-1; 12 bases agree with TRBD2. CDR1 and CDR2 from the germline V gene are SGHNT and YYREEE (reference sequence). The CDR3 sequence is 17 residues long. Trimming cost V 3 bases and J 5 bases; bases outside gene matches: 9. This CDR3 reads CASSSRLAGGLNNEQFF. The CDR3 DNA sequence: TGTGCCAGCAGCTCACGTCTAGCGGGGGGGCTCAACAATGAGCAGTTCTTC.

This clonotype was detected a few times. This rearrangement joins TRBV11-3 to TRBJ2-5; 8 bases fit TRBD1. This CDR3 comprises 17 residues. V dropped 4 bases and J dropped 5; count of bases not matched to a gene: 15. CDR1 is SGHNT, CDR2 YENEEA, per germline. The CDR3 DNA sequence: TGTGCCAGCAGCTCAAGCTCGGCCCAGGGGGCCCGGGAGACCCAGTACTTC. This gives the protein CASSSSSAQGARETQYF. The entire variable domain, with the rest obtained from reference TRBV11-3 and TRBJ2-5, is as follows: EAGVVQSPRYKIIEKKQPVAFWCNPISGHNTLYWYLQNLGQGPELLIRYENEEAVDDSQLPKDRFSAERLKGVDSTLKIQPAELGDSAVYLCASSSSSAQGARETQYFGPGTRLLVL.